This section outlines one TCR beta chain sequence together with its context. Its target is not known. These data come from a study of T cell responses to AZD1222 COVID-19 vaccine. Broader study findings: White British donors predominated, females outnumbered males, and clonal diversity was possibly underestimated. The study sampled repertoires only after the peak T cell response. CD4 TCRs linked to vaccination spanned spike, dominating at 160-218 and 743-854. With two AZD1222 doses given, Spike-specific TCR breadth and depth both rose.

Sequencing used immunoSEQ multiplex PCR; TCRdb keeps in-frame clones, though not all of them. Counted here are over 85,000 clones, roughly 90% occurring once; the ten biggest clones make up approximately 16%. This clonotype originated in an adult who received the AZD1222 COVID-19 vaccine. The material sequenced was peripheral blood, taken 28 days after the second AZD1222 dose.

DNA of the CDR3: TGCGCCAGCAGCAAGACTAGCGGGAGTGGCACCGGGGAGCTGTTTTTT. This sequence encodes CASSKTSGSGTGELFF. V and J are TRBV5-1 and TRBJ2-2; 12 bases are shared with TRBD2. V gave up 4 bases and J gave up 4 bases; unmatched junction bases: 5. The germline V gene encodes CDR1 SGHRS and CDR2 YFSETQ. The CDR3 covers 16 residues.